These 28 T cell receptor beta chains were sequenced from one sample in a study of shared clonotypes between healthy human individuals. Here immunoSEQ multiplex PCR was the method, and the copy in TCRdb shows in-frame clones only, minus some. The table shows about 2.4 million clones, with 80% to 95% occurring only once. Sequencing was performed on naive CD4+ T cells from PBMCs. As to subset: CD45RA+ positively selected. These receptors were collected from a man between 18 and 35 years old in good health. Some clones in this sample may be carry-over from other donors' samples.

This sequence joins TRBV28 and TRBJ1-2, with no clear D. V lost 6 bases to trimming and J lost 2 bases, with 16 bases between them. Germline CDR1 reads MDHEN; CDR2 reads SYDVKM. This CDR3 has 15 residues. The CDR3 DNA is TGTGCCAGCAGCTCCCGATCACGGGCAAACTATGGCTACACCTTC. Translating gives CASSSRSRANYGYTF.

The V gene is TRBV28, the J gene TRBJ1-4; D is undetermined. Per germline, CDR1 MDHEN and CDR2 SYDVKM. V lost 5 bases, J lost 10 bases, and 11 bases lay in between. This CDR3 has 12 amino acids. CDR3 sequence (DNA): TGTGCCAGCAGTAACCGACCCCTAAAACTGTTTTTT. It specifies CASSNRPLKLFF. Supplemented by reference TRBV28 and TRBJ1-4, the full variable domain reads DVKVTQSSRYLVKRTGEKVFLECVQDMDHENMFWYRQDPGLGLRLIYFSYDVKMKEKGDIPEGYSVSREKKERFSLILESASTNQTSMYLCASSNRPLKLFFGSGTQLSVL.

The rearrangement joins TRBV28 to TRBJ2-2, with D perhaps matching TRBD1 (5 bases). Trimming left V 4 bases short and J 3 bases short, with 12 bases between. Germline CDR1 reads MDHEN; CDR2 reads SYDVKM. The CDR3 has 15 residues. Written as DNA, the CDR3 is TGTGCCAGCAGTTCGGACATGCGATACACCGGGGAGCTGTTTTTT. Encoded protein: CASSSDMRYTGELFF.

This chain connects TRBV5-1 to TRBJ2-6; D gene unclear. The CDR3 sequence is 15 residues long. Germline V CDR1 and CDR2: SGHRS, YFSETQ. V was pared by 4 bases and J by 1 base, with 9 bases between. The CDR3 region has the DNA TGCGCCAGCAGCCGGATTCGATCTGGGGCCAACGTCCTGACTTTC. The encoded protein is CASSRIRSGANVLTF.

In the case of this clone: A junction end diverges from the germline sequence, so it may reflect a read error. The chain recombines TRBV5-1 with TRBJ2-7; D is possibly TRBD2 (6 bases). CDR3 size: 12 residues. Germline CDR1 SGHRS, CDR2 YFSETQ. This CDR3 is CASNLRDYEQYF. The CDR3 DNA follows: TGCGCCAGCAACTTGCGGGACTACGAGCAGTACTTC.

This rearrangement joins TRBV19 to TRBJ2-7; 9 nucleotides match TRBD2. Germline CDR1 and CDR2: LNHDA and SQIVND (reference sequence). The CDR3 is 16 residues long. V gave up 2 bases and J gave up 0 bases; unmatched junction bases: 5. The CDR3 nucleotides read TGTGCCAGTAGTATATTGGTGACTAGCGGCTCCTACGAGCAGTACTTC. Protein sequence: CASSILVTSGSYEQYF.

CDR3 sequence (DNA): TGTGCCAGCAGCTTTAGCGGGAGTCTCCCCGGGGAGCTGTTTTTT. As protein: CASSFSGSLPGELFF. V gene TRBV7-3 combines with J gene TRBJ2-2, with TRBD2 matching 9 bases. CDR3 size: 15 residues. The J segment lost 6 bases and the V segment lost 3 bases, leaving 5 bases of the junction unmatched. Germline V gene data show CDR1 as SGHTA and CDR2 as FQGTGA.

The V gene is TRBV28, the J gene TRBJ2-1; possible D gene TRBD2, 5 bases. The CDR3 is 16 amino acids. The germline V gene has CDR1 MDHEN and CDR2 SYDVKM. Trimming removed 3 bases from V and 8 bases from J, with 20 bases in between. The CDR3: CASSLEVARSLDEQFF. Here the CDR3 DNA reads TGTGCCAGCAGTTTGGAGGTGGCTAGATCCCTCGATGAGCAGTTCTTC.

This sequence joins TRBV30 and TRBJ2-7; 7 bases align to TRBD2. The CDR3 is 16 residues long. Trimming cost V 2 bases and J 4 bases; bases outside gene matches: 14. The germline V gene encodes CDR1 GTSNPN and CDR2 SVGIG (reference sequence). The CDR3 DNA follows: TGTGCCTGGAGTCCCCGGGGGAGGGGCGGGGGTTACGAGCAGTACTTC. Residues: CAWSPRGRGGGYEQYF.

Worth noting for this clone: This specimen includes other DNA sequences encoding the same CDR3. The V gene is TRBV30, the J gene TRBJ2-2, with 8 bases that match TRBD1. Germline V gene data show CDR1 as GTSNPN and CDR2 as SVGIG (reference sequence). V shed 3 bases, J shed 1 base, and the junction held 1 base outside the gene matches. The CDR3 is 14 amino acids. CDR3 amino acids: CAWRGQGNTGELFF. The CDR3 nucleotides read TGTGCCTGGAGAGGACAGGGGAACACCGGGGAGCTGTTTTTT.

V is TRBV21-1 and J is TRBJ1-1; no check of the table's D call, TRBD1, against the DNA was made. TRBV21-1 has pseudogene status. The CDR3 has 17 amino acids. The DNA of the CDR3 is TGTGCCAGCAGCAAAGCGCGGCAGGGGATCGTTAAGACTGAAGCTTTCTTT. The encoded protein is CASSKARQGIVKTEAFF.

The chain couples TRBV27 to TRBJ1-1, with TRBD1 identical over 7 bases. The CDR3 loop spans 16 amino acids. Germline assignment: CDR1 MNHEY and CDR2 SMNVEV (reference sequence). V shed 4 bases, J shed 1 base, and the junction held 9 bases outside the gene matches. The chain's CDR3 is CASSSRRGLGNTEAFF. In DNA, the CDR3 is TGTGCCAGCAGTTCCCGAAGGGGGCTGGGGAACACTGAAGCTTTCTTT.

V is TRBV28 and J is TRBJ2-5; TRBD2 might be the D (6 bases). The CDR3 is made up of 15 amino acids. In germline, CDR1 is MDHEN, CDR2 SYDVKM. With 4 bases removed from V and 5 bases from J, the gap between germline ends came to 17 bases. The CDR3 region has the DNA TGTGCCAGCAGTTCCGAGGGGAAGGGGAGGGAGACCCAGTACTTC. Its translation: CASSSEGKGRETQYF.

DNA of the CDR3: TGTGCCTGGAGTGTAAGGACAATCATGAACACTGAAGCTTTCTTT. Translating gives CAWSVRTIMNTEAFF. The V gene is TRBV30, the J gene TRBJ1-1; D is possibly TRBD1 (5 bases). The CDR3 consists of 15 residues. The V end lost 0 bases, the J end lost 0 bases, and 11 bases lay between the germline ends. The germline V gene has CDR1 GTSNPN and CDR2 SVGIG (reference sequence).

This clone occurred once. In the same sample, other DNA sequences code for this CDR3. J is TRBJ2-7 and V is TRBV5-1; tentative D call: TRBD1 (6 bases). The CDR3 runs 13 residues. V lost 4 bases to trimming and J lost 3 bases, with 11 bases between them. Germline CDR1 reads SGHRS; CDR2 reads YFSETQ. The CDR3 DNA follows: TGCGCCAGCAGCCCCCAGGGGCTCTACGAGCAGTACTTC. This translates into CASSPQGLYEQYF.

The chain has TRBV6-6 and TRBJ2-1; D gene unclear. This CDR3 comprises 14 residues. Between the trimmed V and J ends, which lost 9 bases and 0 bases, there was a span of 12 bases. The germline V gene has CDR1 MNHNY and CDR2 SVGAGI (reference sequence). For the CDR3, the DNA is TGTGCCAGTAGACCGGAACTCTCCTACAATGAGCAGTTCTTC. Protein sequence: CASRPELSYNEQFF.

The chain has TRBV6-1 and TRBJ2-5; 10 bases fit TRBD2. The CDR3 is made up of 15 amino acids. Germline CDR1 is MNHNS and CDR2 is SASEGT. The V gene end was trimmed by 4 bases and the J gene end by 3 bases; junction bases not matched to a gene: 5. The CDR3 bases are TGTGCCAGCAGTGCTTCCGGGACTAGCGAAGAGACCCAGTACTTC. Residues: CASSASGTSEETQYF.

The V gene is TRBV5-1, the J gene TRBJ2-3; D is possibly TRBD1 or TRBD2 (5 bases each). The germline V gene has CDR1 SGHRS and CDR2 YFSETQ. The CDR3 length is 15 residues. Deletions cut 7 bases from V and 0 bases from J, with 15 bases between. This chain's CDR3 is CASATGTQSTDTQYF. CDR3 in DNA: TGCGCCAGCGCGACCGGGACGCAAAGCACAGATACGCAGTATTTT.

The CDR3 region has the DNA TGTGCCAGCAGCCAATCGTGGCTTACCTACAATGAGCAGTTCTTC. Translating it yields CASSQSWLTYNEQFF. The genes are TRBV14 and TRBJ2-1; no firm D call. Germline CDR1 and CDR2: SGHDN and FVKESK. The CDR3 is 15 amino acids. Trimming shortened V by 2 bases and J by 2 bases, and 10 bases separated the two germline ends. The full variable domain, its missing parts supplied by reference TRBV14 and TRBJ2-1, is EAGVTQFPSHSVIEKGQTVTLRCDPISGHDNLYWYRRVMGKEIKFLLHFVKESKQDESGMPNNRFLAERTGGTYSTLKVQPAELEDSGVYFCASSQSWLTYNEQFFGPGTRLTVL.

The rearrangement uses TRBV6-1 and TRBJ2-7; D is possibly TRBD1 or TRBD2 (5 bases each). The CDR3 has 14 residues. Between the trimmed V and J ends, which lost 5 bases and 4 bases, there was a span of 15 bases. Germline V gene sequence: CDR1 MNHNS, CDR2 SASEGT. Written as DNA, the CDR3 is TGTGCCAGCAGTCGGGACCTTAGAAAATACGAGCAGTACTTC. Translated, it gives CASSRDLRKYEQYF.

The rearrangement uses TRBV4-1 and TRBJ2-3; 11 positions match TRBD2. Looked up from germline, CDR1 is MGHRA and CDR2 is YSYEKL. The V segment lost 3 bases and the J segment 4 bases; nucleotides outside the gene matches: 6. The CDR3 consists of 16 residues. The DNA of the CDR3 is TGCGCCAGCAGCCAGGTTTTAGCGGGAGGGCCAGATACGCAGTATTTT. Translated, it gives CASSQVLAGGPDTQYF.

The chain uses TRBV5-4 and TRBJ1-2; D unclear. The germline V gene encodes CDR1 SGHNT and CDR2 YYREEE (reference sequence). This CDR3 region has 15 residues. Trimming removed 0 bases from V and 4 bases from J, with 13 bases in between. CDR3 region: CASSLGAGGFYGYTF. For the CDR3, the DNA is TGTGCCAGCAGCTTGGGCGCGGGAGGATTCTATGGCTACACCTTC.

V usage is TRBV21-1 and J usage is TRBJ2-7; whether TRBD1, the table's D call, matches the DNA was not checked. TRBV21-1 is assigned pseudogene status. The CDR3 consists of 13 residues. In nucleotides, the CDR3 is TGTGCCAGCAGCAACCAGGGGTTGGACGAGCAGTACTTC. It specifies CASSNQGLDEQYF.

The rearrangement uses TRBV5-4 and TRBJ2-2; D perhaps matches TRBD2 (5 bases). Trimming removed 1 base at V and 6 bases at J, with 7 bases between. The CDR3 runs to 13 residues. Germline V gene data show CDR1 as SGHNT and CDR2 as YYREEE (reference sequence). The CDR3 loop reads CASSLSGSGELFF. The CDR3 DNA reads as TGTGCCAGCAGCTTGTCGGGGTCCGGGGAGCTGTTTTTT. The complete variable domain, with remaining parts taken from reference TRBV5-4 and TRBJ2-2, reads ETGVTQSPTHLIKTRGQQVTLRCSSQSGHNTVSWYQQALGQGPQFIFQYYREEENGRGNFPPRFSGLQFPNYSSELNVNALELDDSALYLCASSLSGSGELFFGEGSRLTVL.

The chain links TRBV6-1 to TRBJ2-2; the match to TRBD1 covers 7 bases. V gave up 5 bases and J gave up 6 bases; unmatched junction bases: 3. Germline loops: CDR1 MNHNS, CDR2 SASEGT. The CDR3 covers 13 residues. The CDR3 spells CASSTTGAGELFF. The CDR3 nucleotides are TGTGCCAGCAGTACTACAGGGGCCGGGGAGCTGTTTTTT.

The gene calls are TRBV7-3 and TRBJ2-1, with 9 bases identical to TRBD2. J was trimmed by 6 bases and V by 5 bases; bases with no gene match: 14. There are 17 residues in the CDR3. Germline loops: CDR1 SGHTA, CDR2 FQGTGA. The CDR3 reads CASSPQVAGGAFNEQFF. The CDR3, as DNA: TGTGCCAGCAGCCCCCAGGTCGCGGGAGGGGCATTCAATGAGCAGTTCTTC.

For this clone: Other DNA sequences within the sample encode an identical CDR3. The gene calls are TRBV9 and TRBJ1-2, with 7 bases matching TRBD1. CDR3 length: 12 residues. CDR1 and CDR2 (germline): SGDLS, YYNGEE. Germline trimming cut 0 bases from V and 8 bases from J; bases unmatched to any gene: 1. CDR3 region: CASSVVGGGYTF. CDR3 in DNA: TGTGCCAGCAGCGTAGTAGGGGGCGGCTACACCTTC.

V gene TRBV11-2 combines with J gene TRBJ2-3, with 9 positions matching TRBD2. The CDR3 runs 15 residues. The junction had 6 bases not matched to a gene; V was cut back by 4 bases and J by 4 bases. Per the germline V gene, CDR1 is SGHAT and CDR2 is FQNNGV. CDR3 bases: TGTGCCAGCAGCTCGAGCGGGAGGATCTCAGATACGCAGTATTTT. Translating gives CASSSSGRISDTQYF.